Listed here are 5 T cell receptor beta chains from one sample, sequenced in a study of cytomegalovirus exposure and HLA in healthy donors. The PCR made use of 60 Vbeta and 13 Jbeta primers. Some clones are missing from TCRdb's copy, which holds only in-frame ones; the method was immunoSEQ multiplex PCR. Seen here are 150,000 to 200,000 clones, around 77% observed once, and the top ten hold around 2.5%. Input material: PBMCs. Receptors originate from a man aged 60-69 years in good health and CMV-seronegative.

V usage is TRBV2 and J usage is TRBJ2-1; 9 bases match TRBD1. This CDR3 has 14 amino acids. J lost 7 bases, V lost 6 bases, and 7 bases had no gene match. The V gene's germline CDR1 is SNHLY and CDR2 FYNNEI. As DNA, the CDR3 is TGTGCCAGCAGGTCTTACAGGGGGCGAAATGAGCAGTTCTTC. This sequence encodes CASRSYRGRNEQFF.

This clone was seen a few times. V is TRBV28 and J is TRBJ2-1; 7 bases line up with TRBD1. Germline CDR1 MDHEN, CDR2 SYDVKM. CDR3 length: 17 residues. The V gene end was trimmed by 6 bases and the J gene end by 6 bases; junction bases not matched to a gene: 17. This CDR3 reads CASSSPGQVGIGNEQFF. The CDR3 region has the DNA TGTGCCAGCAGCTCACCTGGACAGGTGGGGATTGGCAATGAGCAGTTCTTC.

This clone was counted a few times. The rearrangement links TRBV19 to TRBJ1-5, with 8 bases fitting TRBD1. Trimming cost V 6 bases and J 2 bases; bases outside gene matches: 6. Germline V gene data show CDR1 as LNHDA and CDR2 as SQIVND (reference sequence). The CDR3 loop spans 15 amino acids. CDR3 loop: CASSRTGQGNQPQHF. The CDR3 region has the DNA TGTGCCAGTAGCCGGACAGGGCAGGGCAATCAGCCCCAGCATTTT. Combining the CDR3 with reference TRBV19 and TRBJ1-5 gives the whole variable domain DGGITQSPKYLFRKEGQNVTLSCEQNLNHDAMYWYRQDPGQGLRLIYYSQIVNDFQKGDIAEGYSVSREKKESFPLTVTSAQKNPTAFYLCASSRTGQGNQPQHFGDGTRLSIL.

V usage is TRBV5-8 and J usage is TRBJ1-4; 11 nucleotides match TRBD1. The CDR3 sequence is 14 residues long. CDR1 SGHTS and CDR2 YDEGEE come from the germline V gene. After removal of 3 bases from V and 7 bases from J, the junction contained 2 bases not matched to a gene. The CDR3 is CASSSGQGAEKLFF. The DNA for the CDR3 is TGTGCCAGCAGCTCCGGACAGGGGGCTGAAAAACTGTTTTTT.

This clone was detected a few times. This specimen includes other DNA sequences encoding the same CDR3. The chain carries TRBV27 and TRBJ1-4; D gene unclear. The CDR3 contains 15 residues. Germline CDR1 MNHEY, CDR2 SMNVEV (reference sequence). The V and J ends lost 0 bases and 3 bases respectively, with 8 bases between them. CDR3 region: CASSLSRGANEKLFF. In DNA, the CDR3 is TGTGCCAGCAGTTTATCCCGGGGAGCTAATGAAAAACTGTTTTTT.